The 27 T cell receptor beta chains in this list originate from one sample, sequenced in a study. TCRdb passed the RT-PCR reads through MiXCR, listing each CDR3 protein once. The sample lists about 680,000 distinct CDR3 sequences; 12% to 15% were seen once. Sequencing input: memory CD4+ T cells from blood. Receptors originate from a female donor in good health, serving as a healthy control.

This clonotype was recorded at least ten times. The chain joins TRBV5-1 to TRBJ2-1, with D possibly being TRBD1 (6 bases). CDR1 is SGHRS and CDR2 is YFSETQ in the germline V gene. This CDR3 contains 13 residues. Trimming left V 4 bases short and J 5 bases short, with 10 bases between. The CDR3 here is CASSAGQNNEQFF. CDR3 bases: TGCGCCAGCAGCGCCGGACAGAACAATGAGCAGTTCTTC. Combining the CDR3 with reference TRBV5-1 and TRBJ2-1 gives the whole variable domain KAGVTQTPRYLIKTRGQQVTLSCSPISGHRSVSWYQQTPGQGLQFLFEYFSETQRNKGNFPGRFSGRQFSNSRSEMNVSTLELGDSALYLCASSAGQNNEQFFGPGTRLTVL.

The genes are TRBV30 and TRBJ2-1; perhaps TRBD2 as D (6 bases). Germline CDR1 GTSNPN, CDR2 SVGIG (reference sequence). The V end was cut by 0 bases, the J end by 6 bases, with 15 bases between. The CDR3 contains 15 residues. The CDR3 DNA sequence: TGTGCCTGGAGTGTGCCGGAGGGCCCTTTCAATGAGCAGTTCTTC. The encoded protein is CAWSVPEGPFNEQFF.

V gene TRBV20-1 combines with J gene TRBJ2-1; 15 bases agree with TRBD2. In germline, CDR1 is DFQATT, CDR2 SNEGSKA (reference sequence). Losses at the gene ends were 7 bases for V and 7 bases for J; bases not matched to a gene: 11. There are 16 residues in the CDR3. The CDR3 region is CSVPPRGLAGGNEQFF. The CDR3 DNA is TGCAGTGTCCCCCCCCGAGGACTAGCGGGAGGGAATGAGCAGTTCTTC.

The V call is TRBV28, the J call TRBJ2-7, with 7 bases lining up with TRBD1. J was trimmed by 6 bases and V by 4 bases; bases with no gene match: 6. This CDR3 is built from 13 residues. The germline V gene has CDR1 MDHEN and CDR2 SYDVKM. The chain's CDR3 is CASSSDTGAEQYF. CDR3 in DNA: TGTGCCAGCAGTTCGGATACAGGGGCCGAGCAGTACTTC.

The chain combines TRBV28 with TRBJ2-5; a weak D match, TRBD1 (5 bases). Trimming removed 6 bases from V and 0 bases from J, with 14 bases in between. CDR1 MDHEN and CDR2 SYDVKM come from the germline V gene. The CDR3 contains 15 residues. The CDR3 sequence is CASSPLDSYQETQYF. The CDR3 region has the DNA TGTGCCAGCAGCCCCCTCGACAGTTACCAAGAGACCCAGTACTTC. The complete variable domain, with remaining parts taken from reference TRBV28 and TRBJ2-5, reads DVKVTQSSRYLVKRTGEKVFLECVQDMDHENMFWYRQDPGLGLRLIYFSYDVKMKEKGDIPEGYSVSREKKERFSLILESASTNQTSMYLCASSPLDSYQETQYFGPGTRLLVL.

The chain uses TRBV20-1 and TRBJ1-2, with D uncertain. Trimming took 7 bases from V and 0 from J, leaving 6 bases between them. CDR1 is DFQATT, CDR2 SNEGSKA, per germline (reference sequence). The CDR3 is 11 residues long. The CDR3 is CSGASNYGYTF. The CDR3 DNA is TGCAGTGGGGCCTCTAACTATGGCTACACCTTC.

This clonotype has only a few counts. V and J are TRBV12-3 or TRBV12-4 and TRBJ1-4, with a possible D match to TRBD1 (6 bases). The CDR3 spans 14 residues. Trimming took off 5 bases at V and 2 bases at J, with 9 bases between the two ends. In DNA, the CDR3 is TGTGCCAGCAGTATTACAGGGACTAATGAAAAACTGTTTTTT. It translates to CASSITGTNEKLFF.

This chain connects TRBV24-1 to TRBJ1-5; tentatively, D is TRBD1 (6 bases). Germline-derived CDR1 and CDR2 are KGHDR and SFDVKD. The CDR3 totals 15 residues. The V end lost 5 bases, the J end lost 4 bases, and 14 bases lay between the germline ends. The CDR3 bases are TGTGCCACCAGTGGCCCGACAGGCGGGAATCAGCCCCAGCATTTT. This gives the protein CATSGPTGGNQPQHF.

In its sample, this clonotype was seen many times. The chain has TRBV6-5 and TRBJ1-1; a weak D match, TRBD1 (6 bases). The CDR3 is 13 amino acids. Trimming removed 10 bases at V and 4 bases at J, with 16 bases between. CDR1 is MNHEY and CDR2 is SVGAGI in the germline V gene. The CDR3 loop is CATLNRAFTEAFF. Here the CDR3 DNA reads TGTGCCACCTTAAACAGGGCATTCACTGAAGCTTTCTTT.

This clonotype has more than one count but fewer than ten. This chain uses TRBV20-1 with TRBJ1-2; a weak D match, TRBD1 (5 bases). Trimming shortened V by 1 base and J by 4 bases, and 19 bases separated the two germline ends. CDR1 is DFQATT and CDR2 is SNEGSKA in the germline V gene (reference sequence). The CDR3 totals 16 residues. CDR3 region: CSARGGSAGISYGYTF. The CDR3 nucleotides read TGCAGTGCTAGAGGCGGATCCGCAGGGATCAGCTATGGCTACACCTTC.

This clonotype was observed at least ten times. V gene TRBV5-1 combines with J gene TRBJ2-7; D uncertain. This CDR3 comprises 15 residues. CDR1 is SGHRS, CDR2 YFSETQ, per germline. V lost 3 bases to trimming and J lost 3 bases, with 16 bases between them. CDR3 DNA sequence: TGCGCCAGCAGCTCCGACAAGTTTGGGGTCTACGAGCAGTACTTC. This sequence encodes CASSSDKFGVYEQYF.

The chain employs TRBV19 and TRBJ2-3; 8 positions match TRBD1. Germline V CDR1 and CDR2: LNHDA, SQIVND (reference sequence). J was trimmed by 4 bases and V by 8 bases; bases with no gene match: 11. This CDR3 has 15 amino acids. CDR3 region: CASEPGQGAADTQYF. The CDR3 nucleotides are TGTGCCAGTGAACCCGGACAGGGTGCCGCAGATACGCAGTATTTT.

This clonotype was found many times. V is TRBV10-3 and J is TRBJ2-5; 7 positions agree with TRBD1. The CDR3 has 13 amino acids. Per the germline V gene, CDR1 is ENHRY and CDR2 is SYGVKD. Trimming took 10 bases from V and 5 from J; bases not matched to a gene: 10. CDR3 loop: CATQAPTGETQYF. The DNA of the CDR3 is TGTGCCACCCAGGCCCCGACAGGGGAGACCCAGTACTTC.

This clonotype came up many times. CDR3 sequence (DNA): TGTGCCAGCAGTTACCCTTCTAGCGGCACAGATACGCAGTATTTT. This sequence encodes CASSYPSSGTDTQYF. V is TRBV6-6 and J is TRBJ2-3; maybe TRBD2 (6 bases). The CDR3 sequence is 15 residues long. Germline V gives CDR1 MNHNY, CDR2 SVGAGI (reference sequence). Trimming took 2 bases from V and 1 from J, leaving 10 bases between them.

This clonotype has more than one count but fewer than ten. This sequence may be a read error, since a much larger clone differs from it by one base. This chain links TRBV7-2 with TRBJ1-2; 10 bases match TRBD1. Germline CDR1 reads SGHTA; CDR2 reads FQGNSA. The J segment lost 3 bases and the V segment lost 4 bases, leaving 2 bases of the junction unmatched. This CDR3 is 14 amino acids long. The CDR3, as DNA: TGTGCCAGCAGCTCGGGACAGGGGCACTATGGCTACACCTTC. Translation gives CASSSGQGHYGYTF.

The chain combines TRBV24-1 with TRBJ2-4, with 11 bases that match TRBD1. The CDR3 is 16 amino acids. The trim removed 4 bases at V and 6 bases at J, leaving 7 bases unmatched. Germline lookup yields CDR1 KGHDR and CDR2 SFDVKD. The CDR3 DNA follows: TGTGCCACCAGTGACCCGGGACAGGGGGAGAGAAACATTCAGTACTTC. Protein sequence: CATSDPGQGERNIQYF.

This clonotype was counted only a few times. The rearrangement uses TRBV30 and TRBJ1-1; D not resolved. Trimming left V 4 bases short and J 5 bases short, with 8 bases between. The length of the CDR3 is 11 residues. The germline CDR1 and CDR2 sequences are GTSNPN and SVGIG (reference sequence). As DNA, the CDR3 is TGTGCCTGGATGCTTCGGACTGAAGCTTTCTTT. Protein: CAWMLRTEAFF.

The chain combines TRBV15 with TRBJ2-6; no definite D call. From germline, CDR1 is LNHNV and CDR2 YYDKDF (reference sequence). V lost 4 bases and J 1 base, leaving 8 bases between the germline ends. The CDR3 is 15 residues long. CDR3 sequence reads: CATSTRTSGANVLTF. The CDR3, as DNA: TGTGCCACCAGCACCAGAACGTCTGGGGCCAACGTCCTGACTTTC.

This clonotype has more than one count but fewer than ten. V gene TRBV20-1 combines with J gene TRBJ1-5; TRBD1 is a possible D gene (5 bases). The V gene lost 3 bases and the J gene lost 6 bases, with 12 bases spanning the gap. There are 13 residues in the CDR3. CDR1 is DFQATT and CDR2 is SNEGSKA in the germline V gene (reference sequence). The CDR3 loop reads CSASRGGGQPQHF. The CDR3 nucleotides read TGCAGTGCTAGTCGGGGGGGGGGTCAGCCCCAGCATTTT.

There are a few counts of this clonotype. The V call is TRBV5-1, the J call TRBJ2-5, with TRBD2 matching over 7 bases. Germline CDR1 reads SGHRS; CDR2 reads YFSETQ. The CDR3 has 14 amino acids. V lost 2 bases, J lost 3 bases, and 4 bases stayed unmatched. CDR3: CASSFRGREETQYF. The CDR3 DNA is TGCGCCAGCAGCTTCCGGGGGAGGGAAGAGACCCAGTACTTC.

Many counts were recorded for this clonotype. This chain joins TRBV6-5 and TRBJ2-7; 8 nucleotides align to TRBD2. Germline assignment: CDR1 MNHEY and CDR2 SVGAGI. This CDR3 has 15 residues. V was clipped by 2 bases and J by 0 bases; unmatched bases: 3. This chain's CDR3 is CASSYTSGPSYEQYF. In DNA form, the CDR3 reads TGTGCCAGCAGTTACACTAGCGGTCCCTCCTACGAGCAGTACTTC.

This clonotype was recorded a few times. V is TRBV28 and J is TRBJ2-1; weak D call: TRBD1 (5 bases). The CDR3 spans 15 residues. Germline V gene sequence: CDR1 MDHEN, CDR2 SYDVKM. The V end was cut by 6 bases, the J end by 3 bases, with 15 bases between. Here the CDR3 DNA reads TGTGCCAGCAGCACCAACAGGAGACTCTACAATGAGCAGTTCTTC. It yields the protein CASSTNRRLYNEQFF.

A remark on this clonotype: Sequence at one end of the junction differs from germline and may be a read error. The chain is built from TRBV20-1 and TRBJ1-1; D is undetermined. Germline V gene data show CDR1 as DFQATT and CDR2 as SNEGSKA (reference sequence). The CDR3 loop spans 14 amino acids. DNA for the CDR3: TGCAGTGATAGAGAAGGTAGGGCGAACACTGAAGCTTTCTTT. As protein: CSDREGRANTEAFF.

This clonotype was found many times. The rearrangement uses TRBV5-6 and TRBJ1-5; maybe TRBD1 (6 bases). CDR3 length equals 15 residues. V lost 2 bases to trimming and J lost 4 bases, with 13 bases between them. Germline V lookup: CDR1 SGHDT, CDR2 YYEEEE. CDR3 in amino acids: CASSFDGTLNQPQHF. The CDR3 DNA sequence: TGTGCCAGCAGCTTCGACGGGACACTGAATCAGCCCCAGCATTTT.

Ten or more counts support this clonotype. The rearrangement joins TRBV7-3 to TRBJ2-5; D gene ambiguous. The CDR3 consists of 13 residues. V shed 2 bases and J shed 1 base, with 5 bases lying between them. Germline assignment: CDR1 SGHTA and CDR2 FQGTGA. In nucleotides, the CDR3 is TGTGCCAGCAGCTTACGATTCCAAGAGACCCAGTACTTC. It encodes CASSLRFQETQYF.

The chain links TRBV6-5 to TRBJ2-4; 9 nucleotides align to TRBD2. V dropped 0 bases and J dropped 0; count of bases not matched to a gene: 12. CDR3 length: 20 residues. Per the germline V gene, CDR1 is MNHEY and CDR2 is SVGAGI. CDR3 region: CASSYSRAGGVGLAKNIQYF. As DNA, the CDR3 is TGTGCCAGCAGTTACTCCCGAGCGGGAGGAGTGGGATTAGCCAAAAACATTCAGTACTTC.

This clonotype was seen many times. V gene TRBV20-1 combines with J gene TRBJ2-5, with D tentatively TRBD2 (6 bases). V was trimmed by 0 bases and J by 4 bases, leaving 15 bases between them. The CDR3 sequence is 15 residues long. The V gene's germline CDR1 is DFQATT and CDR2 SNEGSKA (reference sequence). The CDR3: CSARDPRELAETQYF. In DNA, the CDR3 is TGCAGTGCTAGAGATCCTAGGGAACTAGCAGAGACCCAGTACTTC.